One T cell receptor (beta chain) is described in this entry. With 6 bases clipped from V and 1 base from J, the junction kept 5 bases outside the gene matches. The length of the CDR3 is 15 residues. The V gene's germline CDR1 is MDHEN and CDR2 SYDVKM. The data originate from a study of T cell changes during pregnancy in multiple sclerosis. Using immunoSEQ multiplex PCR, the repertoire was profiled, and TCRdb retains in-frame clones only, with some absent. The sample lists 95,000 to 100,000 clones, about 91% seen once, with about 3.4% in the top ten. Sequencing used peripheral blood, obtained in the second trimester of pregnancy. This receptor was obtained from a female donor with multiple sclerosis, enrolled in a pregnancy study. The V call is TRBV28, the J call TRBJ2-5; 10 positions match TRBD2. CDR3 in DNA: TGTGCCAGCAGACTAGCGGGACAGCTCCAAGAGACCCAGTACTTC. Translation gives CASRLAGQLQETQYF.